A single sample is the source of the 2 T cell receptor beta chains below, sequenced in a study of CD8+CD57+ T cells in acquired aplastic anemia. CD8+CD57+ cell expansion had been shown by flow cytometry in patients chosen for sequencing. The template used for profiling TCR beta VDJ and CDR3 was genomic DNA. TCRdb used MiXCR to reprocess the reads, holding one entry per CDR3 protein. This sample has a few hundred thousand distinct CDR3 sequences, with 45% to 65% found just once. Sequenced input: sorted CD4+, CD8+, or CD8+CD57+ T cells (not recorded which) from PBMCs. These receptors originate from a human donor with aplastic anemia.

Regarding this clonotype: At one end, the junction sequence differs from germline, possibly due to a read error. The rearrangement links TRBV7-3 to TRBJ1-1, with TRBD1 matching over 7 bases. The CDR3 is 14 residues long. Germline loops: CDR1 SGHTA, CDR2 FQGTGA. CDR3 DNA sequence: TGCGCCAGCAGCCCAGGGGGGTCCGGGGAGAAAGCTTTCTTT. Its translation is CASSPGGSGEKAFF.

This sequence joins TRBV7-3 and TRBJ2-2; 7 bases line up with TRBD2. The CDR3 runs to 13 residues. From germline, CDR1 is SGHTA and CDR2 FQGTGA. V lost 5 bases, J lost 8 bases, and 5 bases stayed unmatched. Here the CDR3 reads CASSPSGGGELFF. DNA for the CDR3: TGTGCCAGCAGCCCTTCGGGGGGAGGGGAGCTGTTTTTT. Full variable domain (rest looked up from reference TRBV7-3 and TRBJ2-2): GAGVSQTPSNKVTEKGKYVELRCDPISGHTALYWYRQSLGQGPEFLIYFQGTGAADDSGLPNDRFFAVRPEGSVSTLKIQRTERGDSAVYLCASSPSGGGELFFGEGSRLTVL.